One sample yielded the 27 T cell receptor beta chains listed below, sequenced in a study of cytomegalovirus exposure and HLA in healthy donors. 60 Vbeta and 13 Jbeta primers were used in PCR. Clones were sequenced by immunoSEQ multiplex PCR, and TCRdb holds only the in-frame ones, with some missing. The profile shows under 100,000 clones, 60% to 80% of them singletons. The sample consisted of PBMCs. The receptors stem from a man in his forties or fifties in good health and CMV-seronegative.

With regard to this clone: The junction and the germline gene differ at one end; a read error may be behind it. This chain links TRBV7-9 with TRBJ2-5; maybe TRBD2 (6 bases). Germline assignment: CDR1 SEHNR and CDR2 FQNEAQ (reference sequence). The CDR3 contains 15 residues. CDR3 nucleotides: TGTTCCAGCAGCTTAGGAGGCCGGGGGCAAGAGACCCAGTACTTC. Protein: CSSSLGGRGQETQYF. The entire variable domain, with the rest obtained from reference TRBV7-9 and TRBJ2-5, is as follows: DTGVSQNPRHKITKRGQNVTFRCDPISEHNRLYWYRQTLGQGPEFLTYFQNEAQLEKSRLLSDRFSAERPKGSFSTLEIQRTEQGDSAMYLCSSSLGGRGQETQYFGPGTRLLVL.

This clone was picked up a small number of times. The chain couples TRBV27 to TRBJ2-7; maybe TRBD1 (7 bases). The V gene's germline CDR1 is MNHEY and CDR2 SMNVEV (reference sequence). V lost 8 bases to trimming and J lost 6 bases, with 14 bases between them. This CDR3 has 12 residues. This chain's CDR3 is CASWDSGGEQYF. The CDR3 nucleotides read TGTGCCAGCTGGGACTCAGGGGGCGAGCAGTACTTC.

This chain joins TRBV12-5 and TRBJ2-7, with 7 bases aligning to TRBD1. Per germline, CDR1 LGHNT and CDR2 FRNRAP. V lost 0 bases to trimming and J lost 3 bases; unmatched junction nucleotides: 11. CDR3 length: 17 residues. The CDR3, as DNA: TGTGCTAGTGGTTTGGTACAGGGGAGAGGGAGTAACTACGAGCAGTACTTC. It specifies CASGLVQGRGSNYEQYF. The full variable domain, with the rest looked up from reference TRBV12-5 and TRBJ2-7, is DARVTQTPRHKVTEMGQEVTMRCQPILGHNTVFWYRQTMMQGLELLAYFRNRAPLDDSGMPKDRFSAEMPDATLATLKIQPSEPRDSAVYFCASGLVQGRGSNYEQYFGPGTRLTVT.

The CDR3 DNA sequence: TGTGCCAGCAGCGCCGGACAGGGCGGCACCATATATTTT. It specifies CASSAGQGGTIYF. V and J are TRBV7-8 and TRBJ1-3; 8 bases line up with TRBD1. This CDR3 contains 13 residues. The germline V gene has CDR1 SGHVS and CDR2 FQNEAQ. Trimming took 5 bases from V and 9 from J; bases not matched to a gene: 6.

The V and J genes are TRBV18 and TRBJ1-1; TRBD1 aligns across 7 bases. V lost 3 bases to trimming and J lost 4 bases; unmatched junction nucleotides: 5. The CDR3 sequence is 14 residues long. Germline V gene lookup returns CDR1 KGHSH and CDR2 LQKENI. The CDR3 loop is CASSPLTGVTEAFF. CDR3 bases: TGTGCCAGCTCACCCTTAACAGGGGTCACTGAAGCTTTCTTT.

V usage is TRBV2 and J usage is TRBJ2-3; TRBD1 matches 8 bases. Germline CDR1 and CDR2: SNHLY and FYNNEI. The V segment lost 10 bases and the J segment 1 base; nucleotides outside the gene matches: 4. CDR3 length: 13 amino acids. CDR3 in DNA: TGTGCCATCCCGGGACAGGGCACAGATACGCAGTATTTT. Protein product: CAIPGQGTDTQYF.

The chain carries TRBV7-9 and TRBJ2-1; 7 bases line up with TRBD2. The CDR3 sequence is 17 residues long. The V gene's germline CDR1 is SEHNR and CDR2 FQNEAQ (reference sequence). The junction had 13 bases not matched to a gene; V was cut back by 5 bases and J by 3 bases. CDR3 DNA sequence: TGTGCCAGCAGCATTGAGGGGAGGGTTTCTAACTACAATGAGCAGTTCTTC. Amino acid sequence: CASSIEGRVSNYNEQFF.

The V gene is TRBV7-8, the J gene TRBJ1-1; 10 bases fit TRBD1. Germline V CDR1 and CDR2: SGHVS, FQNEAQ. Losses at the gene ends were 4 bases for V and 4 bases for J; bases not matched to a gene: 3. This CDR3 is built from 14 residues. The CDR3 spells CASSWTGGGTEAFF. CDR3 nucleotides: TGTGCCAGCAGCTGGACAGGGGGAGGCACTGAAGCTTTCTTT.

The gene calls are TRBV7-3 and TRBJ2-1, with TRBD2 identical over 11 bases. Trimming at V came to 1 base and at J to 0 bases, leaving 20 bases not matched to a gene. Germline V gene lookup returns CDR1 SGHTA and CDR2 FQGTGA. The CDR3 spans 23 residues. CDR3 sequence: CASSLSRRGSLAGGTSSYNEQFF. The CDR3 DNA follows: TGTGCCAGCAGCTTAAGTAGAAGGGGTTCGCTAGCGGGGGGTACTAGCTCCTACAATGAGCAGTTCTTC.

The chain's CDR3 is CASSGTGTGTGELFF. CDR3 sequence (DNA): TGTGCCAGCTCTGGGACAGGGACGGGCACCGGGGAGCTGTTTTTT. The V gene is TRBV18, the J gene TRBJ2-2, with 9 nucleotides matching TRBD1. This CDR3 comprises 15 residues. CDR1 KGHSH and CDR2 LQKENI come from the germline V gene. Unmatched junction bases numbered 6, after V lost 6 bases and J lost 4 bases.

The chain links TRBV19 to TRBJ1-5, with 9 bases matching TRBD1. The CDR3 runs 16 residues. The germline V gene has CDR1 LNHDA and CDR2 SQIVND (reference sequence). Trimming at V came to 7 bases and at J to 3 bases, leaving 10 bases not matched to a gene. The CDR3 sequence is CASKSFGQGNNQPQHF. The CDR3 bases are TGTGCCAGTAAGAGCTTTGGACAGGGGAACAATCAGCCCCAGCATTTT.

This chain links TRBV2 with TRBJ2-7; 8 nucleotides line up with TRBD1. The V gene end was trimmed by 5 bases and the J gene end by 2 bases; junction bases not matched to a gene: 11. The V gene's germline CDR1 is SNHLY and CDR2 FYNNEI. The CDR3 spans 16 residues. Here the CDR3 DNA reads TGTGCCAGCAGTACCGGACAGGGTGAGAGGGCCTACGAGCAGTACTTC. Translation: CASSTGQGERAYEQYF.

The rearrangement links TRBV2 to TRBJ1-5; D possibly corresponds to TRBD1 (6 bases). Germline V gene lookup returns CDR1 SNHLY and CDR2 FYNNEI. The CDR3 spans 15 residues. The V end was cut by 8 bases, the J end by 7 bases, with 21 bases between. In nucleotides, the CDR3 is TGTGCCAGCGAACCTGGGGGGGCGCGGGGCCAGCCCCAGCATTTT. Its translation: CASEPGGARGQPQHF.

The chain is built from TRBV21-1 and TRBJ2-5; the table gives TRBD1 as D, unverified against the DNA. The J call may be mistaken, given a closer DNA end match to TRBJ2-7. TRBV21-1 is deemed a pseudogene. There are 15 residues in the CDR3. The CDR3 DNA reads TGTGCCAGCAGCCAAACGTGGAGGGGGCCCTACGAGCAGTACTTC. Translation: CASSQTWRGPYEQYF.

The chain couples TRBV4-1 to TRBJ2-1; 12 bases align to TRBD2. The V gene end was trimmed by 4 bases and the J gene end by 12 bases; junction bases not matched to a gene: 13. Germline CDR1 MGHRA, CDR2 YSYEKL. The CDR3 is 16 residues long. The CDR3 DNA sequence: TGCGCCAGCAGCCGGGGTCTAGCGGGGGGGCCTCGAGGGCAGTTCTTC. Translated: CASSRGLAGGPRGQFF.

The genes are TRBV18 and TRBJ1-1; D possibly corresponds to TRBD1 (6 bases). Germline CDR1 and CDR2: KGHSH and LQKENI. The V end lost 4 bases, the J end lost 1 base, and 13 bases lay between the germline ends. CDR3 length: 15 residues. CDR3 DNA: TGTGCCAGCTCACTAAACAGGGATGGGAACACTGAAGCTTTCTTT. Translated, it gives CASSLNRDGNTEAFF. The complete variable domain, with remaining parts taken from reference TRBV18 and TRBJ1-1, reads NAGVMQNPRHLVRRRGQEARLRCSPMKGHSHVYWYRQLPEEGLKFMVYLQKENIIDESGMPKERFSAEFPKEGPSILRIQQVVRGDSAAYFCASSLNRDGNTEAFFGQGTRLTVV.

Note on this clone: The same CDR3 also results from other DNA sequences found in this sample. This rearrangement joins TRBV19 to TRBJ1-2, with a weak D call TRBD1 (5 bases). Germline CDR1 is LNHDA and CDR2 is SQIVND (reference sequence). The CDR3 loop spans 14 amino acids. V was cut by 4 bases and J by 2 bases, with 11 bases left in between. CDR3 loop: CASSRGSANYGYTF. CDR3 coding DNA: TGTGCCAGTAGTAGGGGCTCCGCGAACTATGGCTACACCTTC.

This clone was found a few times. CDR3 amino acids: CASSSGLLGLGEQFF. The DNA of the CDR3 is TGTGCCAGCAGTTCAGGGCTCTTAGGTCTTGGTGAGCAGTTCTTC. V gene TRBV6-1 combines with J gene TRBJ2-1; possibly TRBD1 for D (5 bases). The CDR3 spans 15 residues. Trimming removed 5 bases from V and 9 bases from J, with 20 bases in between. Germline V gene lookup returns CDR1 MNHNS and CDR2 SASEGT.

This clone was seen more than once but under ten times. The chain has TRBV18 and TRBJ1-3; possible D gene TRBD1, 5 bases. The CDR3 covers 17 residues. V gave up 3 bases and J gave up 0 bases, with 15 bases separating them. CDR1 and CDR2 (germline): KGHSH, LQKENI. The CDR3 loop is CASSPGQGRNSGNTIYF. In nucleotides, the CDR3 is TGTGCCAGCTCACCGGGGCAGGGTCGAAACTCTGGAAACACCATATATTTT. The whole variable domain, remainder taken from reference TRBV18 and TRBJ1-3, is NAGVMQNPRHLVRRRGQEARLRCSPMKGHSHVYWYRQLPEEGLKFMVYLQKENIIDESGMPKERFSAEFPKEGPSILRIQQVVRGDSAAYFCASSPGQGRNSGNTIYFGEGSWLTVV.

This clone was counted a few times. The V and J genes are TRBV7-8 and TRBJ1-5, with a tentative D call TRBD1 (6 bases). Trimming cost V 1 base and J 5 bases, with 12 bases left between them. Germline values: CDR1 SGHVS, CDR2 FQNEAQ. The CDR3 runs to 15 residues. The CDR3 DNA reads TGTGCCAGCAGCTTAGAACAGGGATACTATCAGCCCCAGCATTTT. Protein: CASSLEQGYYQPQHF.

This chain uses TRBV7-9 with TRBJ1-2, with 11 bases fitting TRBD1. The CDR3 totals 16 residues. After removal of 4 bases from V and 6 bases from J, the junction contained 10 bases not matched to a gene. The germline gives CDR1 SEHNR, CDR2 FQNEAQ (reference sequence). CDR3 region: CASSSTGTGGGDGYTF. The CDR3 nucleotides are TGTGCCAGCAGCTCAACCGGGACAGGGGGAGGTGATGGCTACACCTTC.

The J gene is TRBJ2-7, the V gene TRBV19; a weak D match, TRBD1 (5 bases). V gave up 8 bases and J gave up 0 bases, with 8 bases separating them. Germline V gene data show CDR1 as LNHDA and CDR2 as SQIVND (reference sequence). The CDR3 loop spans 12 amino acids. This CDR3 is CASSDSSYEQYF. The CDR3 DNA reads TGTGCCAGTTCTGACAGCTCCTACGAGCAGTACTTC.

The chain links TRBV5-6 to TRBJ1-2, with a weak D call TRBD1 (5 bases). The CDR3 contains 14 residues. Trimming removed 0 bases from V and 2 bases from J, with 8 bases in between. Germline loops: CDR1 SGHDT, CDR2 YYEEEE. For the CDR3, the DNA is TGTGCCAGCAGCTTGGCGGCAGGGAACTATGGCTACACCTTC. Translating it yields CASSLAAGNYGYTF. The whole variable domain, remainder taken from reference TRBV5-6 and TRBJ1-2, is DAGVTQSPTHLIKTRGQQVTLRCSPKSGHDTVSWYQQALGQGPQFIFQYYEEEERQRGNFPDRFSGHQFPNYSSELNVNALLLGDSALYLCASSLAAGNYGYTFGSGTRLTVV.

This clone turned up a few times. The chain carries TRBV2 and TRBJ2-7, with a possible D match to TRBD2 (5 bases). Looked up from germline, CDR1 is SNHLY and CDR2 is FYNNEI. Between the trimmed V and J ends, which lost 11 bases and 1 base, there was a span of 12 bases. This CDR3 is built from 12 residues. The CDR3 nucleotides are TGTGCCTCCTGCGGGTCTTCCTACGAGCAGTACTTC. This encodes CASCGSSYEQYF.

The chain links TRBV6-1 to TRBJ1-1, with TRBD1 matching 10 bases. CDR1 is MNHNS, CDR2 SASEGT, per germline. The J segment lost 5 bases and the V segment lost 5 bases, leaving 8 bases of the junction unmatched. The CDR3 runs 15 residues. CDR3 sequence (DNA): TGTGCCAGCAGTCCCGACAGGGGGCGGTCGACTGAAGCTTTCTTT. This translates into CASSPDRGRSTEAFF.

This clone has a single count. The chain has TRBV28 and TRBJ2-2; TRBD1 might be the D (6 bases). CDR3 length equals 14 residues. CDR1 is MDHEN, CDR2 SYDVKM, per germline. The V end lost 6 bases, the J end lost 6 bases, and 14 bases lay between the germline ends. The CDR3 here is CASRTPEGAGELFF. The CDR3 nucleotides read TGTGCCAGCAGGACACCTGAGGGGGCCGGGGAGCTGTTTTTT.

The sample holds one count of this clone. V and J are TRBV9 and TRBJ1-2; 7 nucleotides line up with TRBD1. V was clipped by 1 base and J by 8 bases; unmatched bases: 5. CDR1 SGDLS and CDR2 YYNGEE come from the germline V gene. This CDR3 is built from 13 residues. The CDR3: CASSVRQGGGYTF. The CDR3 bases are TGTGCCAGCAGCGTAAGACAGGGCGGAGGCTACACCTTC.